A selection of T cell receptor beta chains follows, all from one sample in a study of regulatory T cells in long-lasting Graves disease. TCRdb redid the calling of the multiplex PCR reads with MiXCR, one entry per CDR3 protein. This table has under 700,000 distinct CDR3 sequences, about 16% appearing once. These same records also appear under a second study, on T cells in Graves' hyperthyroidism and ophthalmopathy.

Sequencing was performed on peripheral blood mononuclear cells (PBMCs), taken at new diagnosis, from a patient treated with antithyroid drugs. The receptors were gathered from a woman aged 35 to 59 with Graves disease. Both conserved end residues are part of each CDR3. D genes are given only for firm matches. Part of the rows lack a size; the others show once, few, many or a class for expanded clones.

v_call	j_call	cdr3_length	d_call	clone_size	cdr3_nt	cdr3_aa
TRBV5-1	TRBJ2-2	15	-	-	TGCGCCAGCGGTTCCGGGACTCCGAACACCGGGGAGCTGTTTTTT	CASGSGTPNTGELFF
TRBV7-9	TRBJ1-1	12	-	-	TGTGCCAGCAGCCGCAGTGAGGCAGAAGCTTTCTTT	CASSRSEAEAFF
TRBV12-3/TRBV12-4	TRBJ2-3	15	TRBD2	few	TGTGCCAGCACCGGACTAGCGGGGGGCGTCGATACGCAGTATTTT	CASTGLAGGVDTQYF
TRBV9	TRBJ2-5	11	-	few	TGTGCCAGCAGCCCGCAGGAGTCCCCATACTTC	CASSPQESPYF
TRBV2	TRBJ1-2	14	-	many	TGTGCCAGCAAAGGATGGCAGAGAAATTATGGCTACACCTTC	CASKGWQRNYGYTF
TRBV6-1	TRBJ2-6	15	-	-	TGTGCCAGCAGTCTCGGGGAGGCTGGGGCCAACGTCCTGACTTTC	CASSLGEAGANVLTF
TRBV6-2/TRBV6-3	TRBJ1-1	16	-	-	TGTGCCAGCAGTCGACGGGGATGGTTCATGAACACTGAAGCTTTCTTT	CASSRRGWFMNTEAFF
TRBV19	TRBJ2-5	15	TRBD1	-	TGTGCCAGTAGTATCGGGGACAGTAATGTAGAGACCCAGTACTTC	CASSIGDSNVETQYF
TRBV12-3/TRBV12-4	TRBJ2-7	12	TRBD1	many	TGTGCCAGCAGTTTGACAGGGGGTGAGCAGTACTTC	CASSLTGGEQYF
TRBV19	TRBJ1-1	14	TRBD1	few	TGTGCCAGTAGTAACCCGGGACAGGGACGTGAAGCTTTCTTT	CASSNPGQGREAFF
TRBV19	TRBJ1-3	16	-	-	TGTGCCAGTAGTACCCTGGGGGGGATCTCTGGAAACACCATATATTTT	CASSTLGGISGNTIYF
TRBV5-1	TRBJ2-7	13	-	many	TGCGCCAGCAGGGTTGGGGGGACCTACGAGCAGTACTTC	CASRVGGTYEQYF
TRBV7-6	TRBJ2-7	15	TRBD2	-	TGTGCCAGCAGCGTAACTAGCGGGGGTACCTACGAGCAGTACTTC	CASSVTSGGTYEQYF
TRBV9	TRBJ2-2	13	-	-	TGTGCCAGCAGCGTAGTGCTAGCCGGGGAGCTGTTTTTT	CASSVVLAGELFF
TRBV2	TRBJ2-2	16	-	-	TGTGCCAGCAGTCGGGAGCGAGGGGCAGCGACCGGGGAGCTGTTTTTT	CASSRERGAATGELFF
TRBV3-1	TRBJ2-2	17	TRBD1	few	TGTGCCAGCAGCCAAGTATTGCAGGGGGCACACGTCGGGGAGCTGTTTTTT	CASSQVLQGAHVGELFF
TRBV11-2	TRBJ2-5	12	-	many	TGTGCCAGCAGCCCCCCCGGACAGGGACTACTATTC	CASSPPGQGLLF
TRBV29-1	TRBJ2-5	11	-	few	TGCAGCGCCCGAACCGGTGAGACCCAGTACTTC	CSARTGETQYF
TRBV25-1	TRBJ1-5	12	-	-	TGTGCCAGCGGAAAGGGGAGACAGCCCCAGCATTTT	CASGKGRQPQHF
TRBV29-1	TRBJ1-5	13	-	-	TGCAGCGTTGAATGGGATAGCAATCAGCCCCAGCATTTT	CSVEWDSNQPQHF
TRBV12-3/TRBV12-4	TRBJ2-2	13	-	-	TGTGCCAGCAGCTTAGGGACAACCGGGGAGCTGTTTTTT	CASSLGTTGELFF
TRBV12-3/TRBV12-4	TRBJ1-1	13	-	many	TGTGCCAGCAGTTCCGGACCCAGGGCTGAAGCTTTCTTT	CASSSGPRAEAFF
TRBV11-2	TRBJ2-7	12	-	-	TGTGCCAGCAGCCCCCTAAGTTACGAGCAGTACTTC	CASSPLSYEQYF
TRBV9	TRBJ2-3	16	TRBD1	few	TGTGCCAGCACCAAAACCCCGGGACAGACAACAGATACGCAGTATTTT	CASTKTPGQTTDTQYF